This T cell receptor beta chain was recovered during a study of response to subunit inactivated influenza vaccine. Study-wide findings and caveats: There was a suggestion from the authors that each seasonal influenza vaccination recruits few new T cells.

About this clonotype: Antigen: not known.

MiXCR, applied by TCRdb to the RT-PCR reads, yields one record per CDR3 protein. The data contain more than 200,000 distinct CDR3 sequences, about 12% of them singletons. The CDR3 extends over 13 amino acids. Germline CDR1 SNHLY, CDR2 FYNNEI. Trimming took off 11 bases at V and 3 bases at J, with 17 bases between the two ends. The receptor's source is a man in his fifties who received an inactivated influenza vaccine. The chain is built from TRBV2 and TRBJ2-7; the D gene is possibly TRBD2 (6 bases). The sample was non-naive T cells sorted from PBMCs, taken 14 to 15 days before vaccination. The CDR3 spells CASKGLANYEQYF. As DNA, the CDR3 is TGTGCCTCGAAGGGCCTAGCGAACTACGAGCAGTACTTC.